A selection of T cell receptor beta chains follows, all from one sample in a study of immune evolution from preneoplasia to lung adenocarcinoma. Libraries were prepared by immunoSEQ multiplex PCR; TCRdb keeps only in-frame clonotypes and omits some of them. The sample yields 3,500 or so clones, roughly 81% seen once. Sequencing was carried out using FFPE minimally invasive lung adenocarcinoma tissue. The receptors derive from a person aged 55-80 years with lung adenocarcinoma. CDR3s include the opening cysteine and the closing phenylalanine or tryptophan. Fields, in order: J gene, V gene, D gene, clone size, CDR3 DNA, CDR3 protein. A D gene is named only where the DNA matches it firmly. Rows give clone size only sometimes, using once, few, many, or a class for an expanded clone.

TRBJ1-1 | TRBV30 | NA | NA | TGTGCCTGGAGAGGGCAAGGAGGAAACACTGAAGCTTTCTTT | CAWRGQGGNTEAFF
TRBJ2-1 | TRBV7-2 | TRBD2 | NA | TGTGCCAGCAGCCGGACTAGCGCGACCTACAATGAGCAGTTCTTC | CASSRTSATYNEQFF
TRBJ2-1 | TRBV5-1 | TRBD1 | NA | TGCGCCAGCAGCTTCTCCACAGGGGACTACAATGAGCAGTTCTTC | CASSFSTGDYNEQFF
TRBJ1-6 | TRBV6-6 | NA | NA | TGTGCCAGCTCACTAGAATATAATTCACCCCTCCACTTT | CASSLEYNSPLHF
TRBJ1-3 | TRBV5-4 | NA | NA | TGTGCCGATGGGGATTACTCTGGAAACACCATATATTTT | CADGDYSGNTIYF
TRBJ1-1 | TRBV18 | NA | NA | TGTGCCAGCTCAGGGAGTATACACACTGAAGCTTTCTTT | CASSGSIHTEAFF
TRBJ2-3 | TRBV9 | TRBD1 | NA | TGTGCCAGCAGCGTAAGTCCAGGGGGCCTCGGAGATACGCAGTATTTT | CASSVSPGGLGDTQYF
TRBJ2-7 | TRBV11-3 | NA | few | TGTGCCAGCAGCTTAGGGTTGTACGAGCAGTACTTC | CASSLGLYEQYF
TRBJ2-7 | TRBV11-2 | TRBD1 | NA | TGTGCCAGCAGCTCCGGGACAGGGATGTACGAGCAGTACTTC | CASSSGTGMYEQYF
TRBJ1-5 | TRBV28 | TRBD1 | NA | TGTGCCAGCAGTCCGACAGGGGGCGCAACGAGACAGCCCCAGCATTTT | CASSPTGGATRQPQHF
TRBJ1-5 | TRBV2 | TRBD1 | NA | TGTGCCAGCAGTCCACAGGGGGCGAATCAGCCCCAGCATTTT | CASSPQGANQPQHF
TRBJ2-7 | TRBV18 | NA | NA | TGTGCCAGCTCACCCTCTTACCGGGACGAGCAGTACTTC | CASSPSYRDEQYF
TRBJ2-3 | TRBV7-2 | TRBD1 | NA | TGTGCCAGCAGCTCCTGGGGACAGGGGGACACAGATACGCAGTATTTT | CASSSWGQGDTDTQYF
TRBJ2-2 | TRBV7-2 | TRBD1 | NA | TGTGCCAGCAGCCGGACAGGGGGCGTATCGAACACCGGGGAGCTGTTTTTT | CASSRTGGVSNTGELFF
TRBJ1-1 | TRBV6-5 | NA | NA | TGTGCCAGCTATCAGGGGCAGAGGACTGAAGCTTTCTTT | CASYQGQRTEAFF
TRBJ1-2 | TRBV4-3 | NA | NA | TGCGCCAGCAGCCAAGATGAGAGGCCGGGGGGCTACACCTTC | CASSQDERPGGYTF
TRBJ1-3 | TRBV19 | TRBD1 | few | TGTGCCAGTTCCAGGGGGCCTCGCTCTGGAAACACCATATATTTT | CASSRGPRSGNTIYF
TRBJ1-4 | TRBV30 | TRBD1 | NA | TGTGCCTGGAGCGCCCGGACAGGGGCAACTAATGAAAAACTGTTTTTT | CAWSARTGATNEKLFF
TRBJ2-7 | TRBV6-1 | TRBD1 | NA | TGTGCCAGCAGTGAAAAGTTGACAGGGAGTGGCGAGCAGTACTTC | CASSEKLTGSGEQYF
TRBJ1-2 | TRBV4-2 | NA | NA | TGTGCCAGCAGCCAAGATAGGGGAGTAGCGGCGGAGGGCTACACCTTC | CASSQDRGVAAEGYTF
TRBJ2-1 | TRBV5-1 | TRBD1 | NA | TGCGCCAGCACCTTCTATGGGACAGGGTACAATGAGCAGTTCTTC | CASTFYGTGYNEQFF
TRBJ2-1 | TRBV18 | TRBD2 | NA | TGTGCCAGCTCACCGGGACTAGCGGGGGCCAATGAGCAGTTCTTC | CASSPGLAGANEQFF
TRBJ2-3 | TRBV6-1 | TRBD1 | NA | TGTGCCAGCGATAGGACAGGGGGCGGCTATACGCAGTATTTT | CASDRTGGGYTQYF
TRBJ2-7 | TRBV10-3 | NA | NA | TGTGCCATCAGGCAAACCTACGAGCAGTACTTC | CAIRQTYEQYF
TRBJ1-6 | TRBV28 | NA | NA | TGTGCCAGCAGTTTAGAGGGAAGCGGGTCACCCCTCCACTTT | CASSLEGSGSPLHF
TRBJ1-2 | TRBV7-9 | TRBD1 | NA | TGTGCCAGCAGCCCAGGGACAGGGGTCCTTTATGGCTACACCTTC | CASSPGTGVLYGYTF
TRBJ2-5 | TRBV5-1 | NA | NA | TGCGCCAGCAGCGCTACCGGGGCCTCGGAGACCCAGTACTTC | CASSATGASETQYF